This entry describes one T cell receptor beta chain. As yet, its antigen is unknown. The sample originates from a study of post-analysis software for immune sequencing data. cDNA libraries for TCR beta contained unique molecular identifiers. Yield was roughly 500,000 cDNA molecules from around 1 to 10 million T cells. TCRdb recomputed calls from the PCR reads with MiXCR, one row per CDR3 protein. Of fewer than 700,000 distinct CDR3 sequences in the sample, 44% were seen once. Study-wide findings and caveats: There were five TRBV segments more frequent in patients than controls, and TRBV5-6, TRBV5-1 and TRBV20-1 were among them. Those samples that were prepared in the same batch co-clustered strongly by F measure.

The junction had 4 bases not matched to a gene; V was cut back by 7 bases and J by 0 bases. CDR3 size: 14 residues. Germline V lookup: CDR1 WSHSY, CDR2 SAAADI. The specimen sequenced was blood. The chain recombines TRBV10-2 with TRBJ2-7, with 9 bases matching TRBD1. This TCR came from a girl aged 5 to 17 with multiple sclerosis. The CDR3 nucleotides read TGCGCCAGCACTGGACAGGGGAGCTCCTACGAGCAGTACTTC. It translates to CASTGQGSSYEQYF.